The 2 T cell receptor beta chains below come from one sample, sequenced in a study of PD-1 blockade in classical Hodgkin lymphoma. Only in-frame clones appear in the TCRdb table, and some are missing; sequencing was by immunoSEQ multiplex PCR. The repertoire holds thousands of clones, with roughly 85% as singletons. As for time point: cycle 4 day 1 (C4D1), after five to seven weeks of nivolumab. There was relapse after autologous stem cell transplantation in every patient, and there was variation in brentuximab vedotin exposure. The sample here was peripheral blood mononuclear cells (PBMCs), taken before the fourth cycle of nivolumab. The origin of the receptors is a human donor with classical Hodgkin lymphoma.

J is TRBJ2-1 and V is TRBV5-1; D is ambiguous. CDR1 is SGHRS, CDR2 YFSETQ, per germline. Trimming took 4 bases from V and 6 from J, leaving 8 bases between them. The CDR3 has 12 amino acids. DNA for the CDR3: TGCGCCAGCAGCGAAAGATTCAATGAGCAGTTCTTC. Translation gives CASSERFNEQFF.

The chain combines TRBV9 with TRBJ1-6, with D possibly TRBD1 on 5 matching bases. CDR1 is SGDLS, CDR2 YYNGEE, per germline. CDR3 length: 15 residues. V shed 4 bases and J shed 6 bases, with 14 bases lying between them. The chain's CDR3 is CASSITTDANSPLHF. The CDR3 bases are TGTGCCAGCAGCATCACGACAGACGCTAATTCACCCCTCCACTTT.